Detailed here is one T cell receptor beta chain. This record belongs to a study of control samples from healthy donors and cancer patients. Assay: immunoSEQ multiplex PCR; the TCRdb copy retains only in-frame clones and omits some. The repertoire holds about 140,000 clones, with 94% as singletons. The sample taken for sequencing was blood. The TCR comes from a man aged 35 to 55 in good health.

CDR3 in amino acids: CASSERTGVGEKLFF. CDR3 nucleotides: TGTGCCAGCAGTGAAAGGACAGGGGTTGGTGAAAAACTGTTTTTT. The genes are TRBV6-1 and TRBJ1-4; 9 bases are a match to TRBD1. With V trimmed by 2 bases and J by 7 bases, 5 bases remained unmatched. Germline CDR1 and CDR2: MNHNS and SASEGT. The CDR3 is 15 amino acids.